This TCR beta chain was captured in a study of cytomegalovirus exposure and HLA in healthy donors. V was pared by 4 bases and J by 7 bases, with 10 bases of the junction left unmatched. The CDR3 loop spans 14 amino acids. The germline gives CDR1 SQVTM, CDR2 ANQGSEA. Sequencing used immunoSEQ multiplex PCR; TCRdb keeps in-frame clones, though not all of them. Counted here are fewer than 120,000 clones, approximately 89% occurring once; the ten biggest clones make up 1.9%. The sample holds one count of this clone. This receptor was taken from a woman aged 18-35 years in good health and CMV-seronegative. V gene TRBV29-1 combines with J gene TRBJ2-1; 7 positions match TRBD1. Sequencing input: PBMCs. The CDR3 sequence is CSVAGTETGNEQFF. Here the CDR3 DNA reads TGCAGCGTTGCCGGGACAGAGACCGGTAATGAGCAGTTCTTC.